This TCR beta chain was sequenced during a study of T cell changes during pregnancy in multiple sclerosis. Germline CDR1 SEHNR, CDR2 FQNEAQ (reference sequence). The CDR3 has 14 residues. The ends lost 4 bases at V and 5 bases at J; junction bases unmatched: 7. Libraries were prepared by immunoSEQ multiplex PCR; TCRdb keeps only in-frame clonotypes and omits some of them. The sample records tens of thousands of clones, 88% being singletons. The source material was peripheral blood, sampled in the first trimester of pregnancy. The V gene is TRBV7-9, the J gene TRBJ2-7; 8 positions match TRBD2. This TCR came from a female donor with multiple sclerosis, enrolled in a pregnancy study. CDR3 in DNA: TGTGCCAGCAGCTCTACGGGAGGGCCCCACGAGCAGTACTTC. Protein sequence: CASSSTGGPHEQYF. Full variable domain (remainder filled in from reference TRBV7-9 and TRBJ2-7): DTGVSQNPRHKITKRGQNVTFRCDPISEHNRLYWYRQTLGQGPEFLTYFQNEAQLEKSRLLSDRFSAERPKGSFSTLEIQRTEQGDSAMYLCASSSTGGPHEQYFGPGTRLTVT.